This T cell receptor beta chain stems from a study of blood T cell repertoires in COVID-19. This table comes from immunoSEQ multiplex PCR, and its TCRdb copy is limited to in-frame clones, with some not included. This sample has over 95,000 clones, with approximately 90% found just once. This CDR3 contains 14 residues. CDR1 is MDHEN and CDR2 is SYDVKM in the germline V gene. The V and J ends lost 3 bases and 0 bases respectively, with 9 bases between them. This TCR was sampled from a woman in her 70s who had recovered from COVID-19. The rearrangement links TRBV28 to TRBJ2-7; weak D call: TRBD1 (5 bases). Sequences were obtained from peripheral blood. CDR3 loop: CASSFQGSSYEQYF. CDR3 sequence (DNA): TGTGCCAGCAGTTTTCAGGGATCCTCCTACGAGCAGTACTTC.